This paragraph reports one T cell receptor beta chain. The antigen is unknown. This sample is part of a study of cytomegalovirus exposure and HLA in healthy donors. The study ran its PCR with 60 Vbeta and 13 Jbeta primers. Some clones are missing from TCRdb's copy, which holds only in-frame ones; the method was immunoSEQ multiplex PCR. Of roughly 110,000 clones listed, nearly 75% were seen once; the top ten hold 4% to 5.5%. The CDR3 is 15 residues long. Germline-derived CDR1 and CDR2 are SGHNT and YYREEE (reference sequence). Trimming stripped 5 bases from V and 4 bases from J, with 17 bases between. Study outcomes and limitations: Confirmation in vitro established that three CMV-associated chains were specific for CMV antigens. It was about 150 TCR beta chains that were listed as cytomegalovirus-associated. A link between a missense DCLRE1C variant and TCR beta V- and J-gene trimming emerged from a later analysis.

The chain couples TRBV5-4 to TRBJ2-3; perhaps TRBD1 as D (8 bases). Sequencing used PBMCs. This sequence originates from a man aged 30-40 years in good health and CMV-seropositive. This CDR3 reads CASRYGQGGADTQYF. In nucleotides, the CDR3 is TGTGCCAGCAGATACGGACAGGGAGGGGCAGATACGCAGTATTTT.